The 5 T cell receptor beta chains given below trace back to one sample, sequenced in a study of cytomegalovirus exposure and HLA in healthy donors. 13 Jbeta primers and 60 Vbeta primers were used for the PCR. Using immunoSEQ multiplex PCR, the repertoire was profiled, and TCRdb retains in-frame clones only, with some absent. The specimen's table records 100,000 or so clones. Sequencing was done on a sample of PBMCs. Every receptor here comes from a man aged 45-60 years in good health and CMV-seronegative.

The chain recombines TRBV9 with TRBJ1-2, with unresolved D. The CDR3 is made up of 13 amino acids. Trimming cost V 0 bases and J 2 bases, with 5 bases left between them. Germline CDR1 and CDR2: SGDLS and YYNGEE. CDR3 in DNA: TGTGCCAGCAGCGTAGAACACAACTATGGCTACACCTTC. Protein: CASSVEHNYGYTF.

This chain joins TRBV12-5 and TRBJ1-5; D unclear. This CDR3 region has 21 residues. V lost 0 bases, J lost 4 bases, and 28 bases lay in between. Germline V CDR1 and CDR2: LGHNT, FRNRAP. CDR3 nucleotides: TGTGCTAGTGGTTTGGTACTTGTTTCTGGCACGCAAGGGCGGGGAAATCAGCCCCAGCATTTT. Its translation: CASGLVLVSGTQGRGNQPQHF.

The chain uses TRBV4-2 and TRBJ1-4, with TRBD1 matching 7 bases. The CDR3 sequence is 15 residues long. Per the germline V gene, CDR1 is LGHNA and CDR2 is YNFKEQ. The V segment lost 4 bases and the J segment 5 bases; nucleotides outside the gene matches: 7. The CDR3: CASSLPTGQNEKLFF. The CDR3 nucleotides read TGTGCCAGCAGCCTACCGACAGGGCAGAATGAAAAACTGTTTTTT.

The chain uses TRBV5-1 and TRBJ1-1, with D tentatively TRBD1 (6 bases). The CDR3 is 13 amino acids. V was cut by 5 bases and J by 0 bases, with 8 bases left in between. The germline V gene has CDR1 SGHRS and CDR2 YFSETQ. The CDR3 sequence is CASRGQVNTEAFF. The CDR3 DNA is TGCGCCAGCAGGGGACAAGTGAACACTGAAGCTTTCTTT.

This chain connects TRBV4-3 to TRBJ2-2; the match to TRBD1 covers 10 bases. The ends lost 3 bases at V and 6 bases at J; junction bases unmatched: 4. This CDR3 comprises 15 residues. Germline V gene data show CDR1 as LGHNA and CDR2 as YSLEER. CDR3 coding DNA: TGCGCCAGCAGCCAGGGACAGGGGAGGGCCGGGGAGCTGTTTTTT. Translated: CASSQGQGRAGELFF.